This T cell receptor (beta chain) was identified in a study of Graves' ophthalmopathy and Graves' hyperthyroidism. The TCR beta CDR3 regions underwent amplification from RNA transcripts. A first-round RT-PCR used HTBI primers, followed by a second-round multiplex PCR. TCRdb reanalysed the multiplex PCR reads using MiXCR and keeps one entry per CDR3 protein. This table holds hundreds of thousands of distinct CDR3 sequences, 35% to 50% found once. As for this clonotype: Its antigen is still unknown.

Study-wide results and limits: Blood contained most expanded thyroid clonotypes exceeding 0.001 frequency.

Material for sequencing was peripheral blood. This clonotype was obtained from an adult man with Graves' ophthalmopathy.

The CDR3 loop reads CASRLAVDNEQYF. The CDR3 bases are TGTGCCAGCAGACTAGCGGTCGACAATGAGCAGTACTTC. The J gene is TRBJ2-7, the V gene TRBV2, with 8 bases matching TRBD2. J gave up 7 bases and V 6 bases, and 8 bases lay outside the gene matches. From germline, CDR1 is SNHLY and CDR2 FYNNEI. The CDR3 extends over 13 amino acids.